This TCR beta chain was sequenced during a study of radiotherapy plus CTLA-4 blockade in lung cancer. This CDR3 is built from 15 residues. Trimming removed 6 bases from V and 2 bases from J, with 15 bases in between. Looked up from germline, CDR1 is MNHNS and CDR2 is SASEGT. Clones were read by immunoSEQ multiplex PCR, and TCRdb kept only the in-frame ones, dropping some. This table holds under 65,000 clones, 70% to 80% found once. CTLA-4 blockade using ipilimumab, together with focal radiation, was received by patients with chemo-refractory metastatic non-small-cell lung cancer. Study conclusions and caveats: Subsequent to radiotherapy plus ipilimumab, tumor-derived TCR clones underwent expansion in blood. Reportedly, early blood T cell clone dynamics best predicted response, with interferon-beta.

To note about this clone: Its specificity is unknown.

The chain has TRBV6-1 and TRBJ2-3; D is perhaps TRBD1 (6 bases). The specimen was peripheral blood, collected from a patient treated with radiotherapy plus ipilimumab. The receptor was isolated from a human donor with non-small cell lung cancer who had a complete response to radiotherapy plus ipilimumab. CDR3 DNA: TGTGCCAGCAGATCAGGGGTTAGAGACACAGATACGCAGTATTTT. Encoded protein: CASRSGVRDTDTQYF.